The sequence of this T cell receptor (beta chain) was determined in a study of cytotoxic CD8 clonotypes in ibrutinib-treated CLL. Findings and limits, study-wide: There were few public clonotypes, and on treatment they contracted or stayed stable.

A word on this clone: Its antigen is not known.

Cryopreserved PBMCs supplied 1.5 to 2.5 micrograms of genomic DNA for TCR beta libraries. V was shortened by 4 bases and J by 2 bases, with 10 bases between the two germline ends. The CDR3 is 14 amino acids. Germline V CDR1 and CDR2: SGHTA, FQGNSA. TCRdb keeps only in-frame clones here, not all; method: immunoSEQ multiplex PCR. This sample has 65,000 to 80,000 clones, with roughly 83% found just once. Sequencing used PBMCs, obtained after 24 months of ibrutinib treatment. This TCR was sampled from a human donor with chronic lymphocytic leukemia. The chain couples TRBV7-2 to TRBJ2-3; D gene unclear. The chain's CDR3 is CASSSDPATDTQYF. CDR3 sequence (DNA): TGTGCCAGCAGCTCCGATCCCGCCACAGATACGCAGTATTTT. Supplemented by reference TRBV7-2 and TRBJ2-3, the full variable domain reads GAGVSQSPSNKVTEKGKDVELRCDPISGHTALYWYRQSLGQGLEFLIYFQGNSAPDKSGLPSDRFSAERTGGSVSTLTIQRTQQEDSAVYLCASSSDPATDTQYFGPGTRLTVL.